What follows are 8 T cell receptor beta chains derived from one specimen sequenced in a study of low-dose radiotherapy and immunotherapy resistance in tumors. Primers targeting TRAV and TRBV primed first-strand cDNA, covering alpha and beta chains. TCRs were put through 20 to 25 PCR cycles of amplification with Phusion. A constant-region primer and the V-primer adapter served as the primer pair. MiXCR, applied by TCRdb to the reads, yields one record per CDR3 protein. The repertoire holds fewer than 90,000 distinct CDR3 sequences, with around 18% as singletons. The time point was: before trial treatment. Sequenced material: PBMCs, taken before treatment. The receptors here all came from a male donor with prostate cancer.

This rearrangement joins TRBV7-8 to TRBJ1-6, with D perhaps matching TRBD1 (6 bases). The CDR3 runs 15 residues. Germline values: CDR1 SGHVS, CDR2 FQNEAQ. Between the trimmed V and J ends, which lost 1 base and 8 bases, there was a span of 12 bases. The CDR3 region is CASSLGGRGYSPLHF. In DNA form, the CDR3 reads TGTGCCAGCAGCTTAGGAGGCAGGGGATATTCACCCCTCCACTTT.

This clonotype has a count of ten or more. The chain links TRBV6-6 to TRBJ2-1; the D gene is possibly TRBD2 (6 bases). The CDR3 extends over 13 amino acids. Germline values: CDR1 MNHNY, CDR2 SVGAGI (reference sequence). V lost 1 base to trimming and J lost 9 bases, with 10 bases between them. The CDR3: CASSYLNGGEQFF. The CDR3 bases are TGTGCCAGCAGTTACTTGAACGGGGGTGAGCAGTTCTTC.

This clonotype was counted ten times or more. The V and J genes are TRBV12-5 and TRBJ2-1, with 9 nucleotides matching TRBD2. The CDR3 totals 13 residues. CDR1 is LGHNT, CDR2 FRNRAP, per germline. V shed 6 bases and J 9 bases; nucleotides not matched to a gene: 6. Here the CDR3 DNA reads TGTGCTAGTGGGATAAGCGGGAGGTTTGAGCAGTTCTTC. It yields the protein CASGISGRFEQFF.

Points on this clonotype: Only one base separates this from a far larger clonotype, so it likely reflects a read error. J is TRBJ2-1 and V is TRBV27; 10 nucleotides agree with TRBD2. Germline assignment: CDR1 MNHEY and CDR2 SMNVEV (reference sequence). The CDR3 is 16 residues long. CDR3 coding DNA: TGTGCCACCAGTGACCCTAGCGGGAGACTCGTCAATGAGCAGTTCTTC. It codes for CATSDPSGRLVNEQFF.

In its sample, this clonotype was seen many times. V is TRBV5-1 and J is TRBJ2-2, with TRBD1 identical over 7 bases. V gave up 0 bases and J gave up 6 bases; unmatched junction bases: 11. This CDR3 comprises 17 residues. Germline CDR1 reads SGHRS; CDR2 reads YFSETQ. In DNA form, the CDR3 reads TGCGCCAGCAGCTTGGAGGTTCGGGCAGGGGGTTCCGGGGAGCTGTTTTTT. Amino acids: CASSLEVRAGGSGELFF.

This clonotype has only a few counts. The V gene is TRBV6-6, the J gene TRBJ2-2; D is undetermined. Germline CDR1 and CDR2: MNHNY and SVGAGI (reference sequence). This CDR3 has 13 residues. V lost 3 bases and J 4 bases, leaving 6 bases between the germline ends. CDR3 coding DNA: TGTGCCAGCAGTTATGGAAGCACCGGGGAGCTGTTTTTT. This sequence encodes CASSYGSTGELFF.

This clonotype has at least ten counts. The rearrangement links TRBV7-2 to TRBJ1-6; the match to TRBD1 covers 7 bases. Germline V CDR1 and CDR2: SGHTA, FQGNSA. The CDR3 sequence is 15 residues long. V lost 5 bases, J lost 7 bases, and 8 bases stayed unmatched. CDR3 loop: CASSQTRQGNSPLHF. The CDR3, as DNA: TGTGCCAGCAGCCAAACCCGACAGGGAAATTCACCCCTCCACTTT.

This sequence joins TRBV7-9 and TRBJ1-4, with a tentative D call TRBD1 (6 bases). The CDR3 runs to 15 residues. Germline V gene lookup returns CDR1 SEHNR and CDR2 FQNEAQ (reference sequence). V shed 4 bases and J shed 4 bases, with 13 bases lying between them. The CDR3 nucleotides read TGTGCCAGCAGCTCTGGGACAAACGATAATGAAAAACTGTTTTTT. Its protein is CASSSGTNDNEKLFF.